The next 11 T cell receptor beta chains were all read from a single sample in a study of Ad26.COV2.S vaccination and SARS-CoV-2 variants. Indicated treatment: approximately 18 received Ad26.COV2.S at low or high dose, single or two shots; a few received placebo; per-sample allocation not given. Day 63 after the first vaccine or placebo injection was the time point for sampling. Profiled with immunoSEQ multiplex PCR; TCRdb holds only in-frame clones, not every one. The table records hundreds of thousands of clones, over 75% of them present only once. Sample: peripheral blood, taken in a trial of Ad26.COV2.S vaccine versus placebo. The receptors stem from a person aged 18-65 years who received the Ad26.COV2.S COVID-19 vaccine or a placebo.

The rearrangement links TRBV4-3 to TRBJ2-2; D is perhaps TRBD2 (6 bases). This CDR3 region has 14 residues. The V gene's germline CDR1 is LGHNA and CDR2 YSLEER. Trimming pared 4 bases from V and 3 bases from J, leaving 9 bases between. The CDR3, as DNA: TGCGCCAGCAGCCTCGGGACTTACACCGGGGAGCTGTTTTTT. It encodes CASSLGTYTGELFF.

The chain joins TRBV4-3 to TRBJ1-5; no definite D call. V was clipped by 0 bases and J by 3 bases, with 9 bases between them. The germline gives CDR1 LGHNA, CDR2 YSLEER. The CDR3 runs 15 residues. The CDR3 here is CASSQDSTINQPQHF. The DNA of the CDR3 is TGCGCCAGCAGCCAAGATTCGACAATCAATCAGCCCCAGCATTTT.

CDR3 bases: TGTGCCAGCAGCAGACTTAGCGGGAGGAATGAGCAGTTCTTC. It specifies CASSRLSGRNEQFF. The V call is TRBV7-9, the J call TRBJ2-1; 10 nucleotides line up with TRBD2. The J segment lost 7 bases and the V segment lost 5 bases, leaving 5 bases of the junction unmatched. Germline loops: CDR1 SEHNR, CDR2 FQNEAQ (reference sequence). The CDR3 has 14 amino acids.

This clone was observed a single time. V and J are TRBV3-1 (or the pseudogene TRBV3-2) and TRBJ1-1; 7 nucleotides line up with TRBD1. V trimming: 7 bases; J trimming: 2 bases; junction bases outside the gene matches: 7. CDR3 length equals 14 residues. CDR1 and CDR2 from the germline V gene are LGHDT and YNNKEL (reference sequence). The CDR3 sequence: CASIDQGVNTEAFF. The CDR3 DNA reads as TGTGCCAGCATCGATCAGGGGGTAAACACTGAAGCTTTCTTT.

This clone was recorded only once. The sample carries other DNA sequences with the same CDR3. The CDR3 reads CASSPAGNQPQHF. The CDR3 bases are TGTGCCAGCTCACCGGCAGGGAATCAGCCCCAGCATTTT. The chain recombines TRBV18 with TRBJ1-5; D is perhaps TRBD1 (5 bases). The CDR3 extends over 13 amino acids. V was cut by 3 bases and J by 4 bases, with 7 bases left in between. Germline values: CDR1 KGHSH, CDR2 LQKENI.

This clone was found once. The genes are TRBV15 and TRBJ2-3; D assignment may be TRBD1 or TRBD2 (5 bases each). Trimming removed 1 base from V and 2 bases from J, with 10 bases in between. Germline lookup yields CDR1 LNHNV and CDR2 YYDKDF (reference sequence). This CDR3 region has 15 residues. This CDR3 is CATSRVGPSTDTQYF. CDR3 DNA: TGTGCCACCAGCAGAGTGGGACCCTCCACAGATACGCAGTATTTT.

V is TRBV7-2 and J is TRBJ2-1; the match to TRBD2 covers 7 bases. The germline V gene has CDR1 SGHTA and CDR2 FQGNSA. V lost 5 bases and J lost 8; bases outside the gene matches: 12. CDR3 size: 15 residues. This chain's CDR3 is CASSLKRERVDEQFF. The CDR3 coding sequence is TGTGCCAGCAGCCTAAAGCGGGAACGTGTAGATGAGCAGTTCTTC.

The chain combines TRBV10-3 with TRBJ2-5; TRBD1 matches at 9 bases. Germline V gives CDR1 ENHRY, CDR2 SYGVKD. The CDR3 contains 15 residues. The junction had 2 bases not matched to a gene; V was cut back by 0 bases and J by 3 bases. The CDR3 here is CAISESGQGKETQYF. The CDR3 nucleotides are TGTGCCATCAGTGAGTCGGGACAGGGTAAAGAGACCCAGTACTTC.

This chain links TRBV5-1 with TRBJ2-1; tentative D call: TRBD2 (6 bases). The germline gives CDR1 SGHRS, CDR2 YFSETQ. The CDR3 has 18 amino acids. V dropped 2 bases and J dropped 0 bases, with 18 bases sitting between them. CDR3 in amino acids: CASSFTPRGASSYNEQFF. As DNA, the CDR3 is TGCGCCAGCAGCTTTACCCCGCGCGGGGCCAGCTCCTACAATGAGCAGTTCTTC.

The DNA of the CDR3 is TGTGCCAGCAGCGTAAGTGACTGGGGTGTCTCCTACGAGCAGTACTTC. Residues: CASSVSDWGVSYEQYF. The chain links TRBV9 to TRBJ2-7, with unresolved D. V dropped 1 base and J dropped 0 bases, with 14 bases sitting between them. Germline V gene data show CDR1 as SGDLS and CDR2 as YYNGEE. The CDR3 totals 16 residues.

The V call is TRBV6-6, the J call TRBJ2-7; 7 bases agree with TRBD1. This CDR3 comprises 13 residues. The J segment lost 13 bases and the V segment lost 6 bases, leaving 15 bases of the junction unmatched. From germline, CDR1 is MNHNY and CDR2 SVGAGI (reference sequence). CDR3 sequence reads: CASSQSPWTGYYF. Here the CDR3 DNA reads TGTGCCAGCAGCCAAAGCCCCTGGACAGGTTATTACTTC.